The source of this T cell receptor (beta chain) is a study of cytomegalovirus exposure and HLA in healthy donors. Study-level findings and limits: It was in a later analysis that TCR association rates were seen to vary by HLA locus, highest for DRB1 and lowest for HLA-C.

The PCR had 60 Vbeta and 13 Jbeta primers. Produced via immunoSEQ multiplex PCR; TCRdb's table is partial and in-frame only. The sample consists of 200,000 or so clones, 70% to 90% of them appearing once. V dropped 5 bases and J dropped 8; count of bases not matched to a gene: 8. The germline CDR1 and CDR2 sequences are SGHVS and FQNEAQ. The CDR3 totals 14 residues. Details on this clone: What it binds is unknown.

The chain couples TRBV7-8 to TRBJ1-2, with TRBD1 matching 10 bases. Sequencing input: PBMCs. The origin of this receptor is a woman younger than 30 in good health and CMV-seropositive. In DNA, the CDR3 is TGTGCCAGCAGCGGCCGGGACAGGGGTTACGGCTACACCTTC. Its translation is CASSGRDRGYGYTF.